This T cell receptor beta chain was identified in a study of blood T cell repertoires in COVID-19. Study background: The origin of the acute and convalescent COVID-19 samples was the United States, Italy and Spain. T cells, B-cell-depleted T cells, or PBMCs supplied cDNA or gDNA.

In the study's own analysis: Reference gene primers were amplified, and this amplification served to estimate nucleated cell counts. Sequenced by immunoSEQ multiplex PCR; TCRdb stores in-frame clones only, minus some. That table supplies the V and J calls and clone size; D and trimming were determined from the DNA. The data hold 150,000 to 200,000 clones, with approximately 85% observed a single time. V gave up 5 bases and J gave up 4 bases, with 12 bases separating them. CDR1 is LGHDT and CDR2 is YNNKEL in the germline V gene (reference sequence). CDR3 size: 14 residues. The TCR was taken from a man in his fifties or sixties with active or convalescent COVID-19. The source material was peripheral blood. This chain links TRBV3-1 (or the pseudogene TRBV3-2) with TRBJ2-1; tentatively, D is TRBD2 (6 bases). CDR3 in amino acids: CASSSSGTYNEQFF. The CDR3 nucleotides are TGTGCCAGCAGCTCGTCCGGGACTTACAATGAGCAGTTCTTC.